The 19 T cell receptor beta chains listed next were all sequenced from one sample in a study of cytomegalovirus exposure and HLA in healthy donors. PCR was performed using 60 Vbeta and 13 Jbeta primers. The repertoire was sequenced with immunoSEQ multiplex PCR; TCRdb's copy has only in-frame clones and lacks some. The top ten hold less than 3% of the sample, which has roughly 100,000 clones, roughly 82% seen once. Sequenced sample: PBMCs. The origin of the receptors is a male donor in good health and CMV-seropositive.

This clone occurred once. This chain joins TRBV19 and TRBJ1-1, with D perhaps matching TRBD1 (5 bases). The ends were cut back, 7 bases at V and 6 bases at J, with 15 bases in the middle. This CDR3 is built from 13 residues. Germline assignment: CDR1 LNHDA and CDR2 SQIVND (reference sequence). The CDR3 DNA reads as TGTGCCAGTATAAGGCAGGGTGGCGCTGAAGCTTTCTTT. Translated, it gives CASIRQGGAEAFF.

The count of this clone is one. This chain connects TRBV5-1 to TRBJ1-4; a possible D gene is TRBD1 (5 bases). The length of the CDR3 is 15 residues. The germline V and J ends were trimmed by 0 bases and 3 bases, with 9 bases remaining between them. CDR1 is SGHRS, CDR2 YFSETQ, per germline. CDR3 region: CASSLVSGPNEKLFF. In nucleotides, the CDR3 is TGCGCCAGCAGCTTGGTTTCAGGGCCTAATGAAAAACTGTTTTTT.

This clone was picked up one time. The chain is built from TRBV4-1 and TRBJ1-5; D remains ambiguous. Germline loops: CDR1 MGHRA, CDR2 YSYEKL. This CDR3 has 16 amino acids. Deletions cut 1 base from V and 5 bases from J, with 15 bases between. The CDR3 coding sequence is TGCGCCAGCAGCCAAGGATACCGGGGTCCCGATCAGCCCCAGCATTTT. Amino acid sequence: CASSQGYRGPDQPQHF.

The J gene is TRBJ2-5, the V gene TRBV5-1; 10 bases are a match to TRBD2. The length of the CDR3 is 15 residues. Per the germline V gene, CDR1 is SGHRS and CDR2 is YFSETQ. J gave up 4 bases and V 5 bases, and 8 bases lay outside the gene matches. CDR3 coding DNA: TGCGCCAGCAGTCCGAGCGGGGGGGCCGGAGAGACCCAGTACTTC. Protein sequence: CASSPSGGAGETQYF.

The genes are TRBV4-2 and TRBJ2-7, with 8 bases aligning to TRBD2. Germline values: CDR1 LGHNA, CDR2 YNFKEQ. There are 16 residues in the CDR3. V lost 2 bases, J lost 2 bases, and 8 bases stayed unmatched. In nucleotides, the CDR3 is TGTGCCAGCAGCCAACAAGGCGGGGGGCTAACCTACGAGCAGTACTTC. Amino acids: CASSQQGGGLTYEQYF.

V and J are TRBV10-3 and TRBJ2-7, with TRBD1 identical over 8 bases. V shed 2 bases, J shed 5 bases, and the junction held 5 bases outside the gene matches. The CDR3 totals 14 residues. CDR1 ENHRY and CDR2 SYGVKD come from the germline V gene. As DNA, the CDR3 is TGTGCCATCAGTGAGATCAGGGGGCCTAACGAGCAGTACTTC. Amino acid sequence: CAISEIRGPNEQYF.

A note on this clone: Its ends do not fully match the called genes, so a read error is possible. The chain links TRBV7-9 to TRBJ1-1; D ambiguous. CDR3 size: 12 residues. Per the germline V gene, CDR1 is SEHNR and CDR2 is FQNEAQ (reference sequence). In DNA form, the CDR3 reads TGTTCCAGCAGCCGGGCGGGGAGTGAAGCTTTCTTT. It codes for CSSSRAGSEAFF. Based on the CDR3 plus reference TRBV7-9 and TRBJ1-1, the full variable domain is DTGVSQNPRHKITKRGQNVTFRCDPISEHNRLYWYRQTLGQGPEFLTYFQNEAQLEKSRLLSDRFSAERPKGSFSTLEIQRTEQGDSAMYLCSSSRAGSEAFFGQGTRLTVV.

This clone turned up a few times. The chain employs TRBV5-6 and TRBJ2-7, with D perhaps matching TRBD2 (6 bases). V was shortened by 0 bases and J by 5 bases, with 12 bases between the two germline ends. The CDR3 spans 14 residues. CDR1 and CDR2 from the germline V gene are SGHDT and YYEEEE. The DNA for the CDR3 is TGTGCCAGCAGCTTGGGGCAGGGACTCCACGAGCAGTACTTC. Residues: CASSLGQGLHEQYF.

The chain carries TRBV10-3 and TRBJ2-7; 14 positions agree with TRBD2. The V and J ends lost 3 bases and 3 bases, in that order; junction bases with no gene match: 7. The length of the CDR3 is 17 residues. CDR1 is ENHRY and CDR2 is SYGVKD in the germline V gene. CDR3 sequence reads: CAISDPGLAGDLYEQYF. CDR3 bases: TGTGCCATCAGTGACCCGGGACTAGCGGGAGATCTCTACGAGCAGTACTTC.

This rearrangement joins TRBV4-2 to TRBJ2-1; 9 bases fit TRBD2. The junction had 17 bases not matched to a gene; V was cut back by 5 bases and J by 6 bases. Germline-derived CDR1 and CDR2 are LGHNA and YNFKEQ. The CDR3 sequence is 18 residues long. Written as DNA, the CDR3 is TGTGCCAGCAGCACCCAACCCCGGGCTAGCGGGATCGGCAATGAGCAGTTCTTC. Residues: CASSTQPRASGIGNEQFF.

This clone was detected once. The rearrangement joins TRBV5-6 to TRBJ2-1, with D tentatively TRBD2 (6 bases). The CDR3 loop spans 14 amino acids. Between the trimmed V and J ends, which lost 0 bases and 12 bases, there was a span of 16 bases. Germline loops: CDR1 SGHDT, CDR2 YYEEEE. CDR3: CASSLARTTQGQFF. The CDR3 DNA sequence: TGTGCCAGCAGCTTGGCTCGGACTACCCAAGGGCAGTTCTTC.

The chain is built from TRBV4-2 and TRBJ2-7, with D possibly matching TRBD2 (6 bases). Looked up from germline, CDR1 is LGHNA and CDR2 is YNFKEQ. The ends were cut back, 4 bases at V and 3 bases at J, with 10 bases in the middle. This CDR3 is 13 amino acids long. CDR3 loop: CASSPGELYEQYF. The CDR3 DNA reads TGTGCCAGCAGCCCGGGAGAACTCTACGAGCAGTACTTC.

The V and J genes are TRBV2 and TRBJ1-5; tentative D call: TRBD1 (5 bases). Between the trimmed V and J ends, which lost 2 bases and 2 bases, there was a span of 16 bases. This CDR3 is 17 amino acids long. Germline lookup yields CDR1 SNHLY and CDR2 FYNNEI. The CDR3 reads CASSELEGDYRNQPQHF. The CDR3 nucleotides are TGTGCCAGCAGTGAATTGGAAGGGGACTACCGCAATCAGCCCCAGCATTTT.

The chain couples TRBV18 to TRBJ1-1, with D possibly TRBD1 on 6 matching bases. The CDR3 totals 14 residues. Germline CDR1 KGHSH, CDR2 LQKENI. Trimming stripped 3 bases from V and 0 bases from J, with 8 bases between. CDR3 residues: CASSPAGVNTEAFF. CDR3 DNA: TGTGCCAGCTCACCTGCAGGGGTGAACACTGAAGCTTTCTTT.

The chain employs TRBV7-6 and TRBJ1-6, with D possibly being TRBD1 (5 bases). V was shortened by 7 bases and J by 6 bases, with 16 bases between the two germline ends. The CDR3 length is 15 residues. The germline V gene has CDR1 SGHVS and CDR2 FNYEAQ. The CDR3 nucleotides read TGTGCCAGCACCCTCCGGGGGGGTGCTAATTCACCCCTCCACTTT. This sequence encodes CASTLRGGANSPLHF.

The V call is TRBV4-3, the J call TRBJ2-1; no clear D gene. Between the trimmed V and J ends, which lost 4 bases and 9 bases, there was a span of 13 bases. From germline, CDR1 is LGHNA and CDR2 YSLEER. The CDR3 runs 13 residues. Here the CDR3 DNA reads TGCGCCAGCAGCCCGGAACCCTCAGGTGAGCAGTTCTTC. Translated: CASSPEPSGEQFF.

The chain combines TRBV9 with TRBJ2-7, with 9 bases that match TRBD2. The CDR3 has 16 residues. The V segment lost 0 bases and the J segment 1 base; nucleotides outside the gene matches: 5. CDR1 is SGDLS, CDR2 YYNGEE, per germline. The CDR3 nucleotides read TGTGCCAGCAGCGTAGCTGGGACTAGCATTTCCTACGAGCAGTACTTC. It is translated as CASSVAGTSISYEQYF.

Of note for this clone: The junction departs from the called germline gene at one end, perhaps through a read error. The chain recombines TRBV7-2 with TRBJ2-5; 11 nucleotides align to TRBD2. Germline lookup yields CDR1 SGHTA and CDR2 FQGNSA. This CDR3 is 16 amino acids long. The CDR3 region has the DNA TGTGCCAGCAGCCTAGCGGGGGGAGGGAGGCAAGAGACCCAGTACTTC. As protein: CASSLAGGGRQETQYF. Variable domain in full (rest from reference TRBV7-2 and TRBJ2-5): GAGVSQSPSNKVTEKGKDVELRCDPISGHTALYWYRQSLGQGLEFLIYFQGNSAPDKSGLPSDRFSAERTGGSVSTLTIQRTQQEDSAVYLCASSLAGGGRQETQYFGPGTRLLVL.

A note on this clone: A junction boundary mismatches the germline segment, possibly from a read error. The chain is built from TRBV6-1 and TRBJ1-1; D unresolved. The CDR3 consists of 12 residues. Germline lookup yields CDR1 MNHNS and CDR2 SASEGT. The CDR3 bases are TGTGCCAACAGTGAAGCAGCCACTGAAGCTTTCTTT. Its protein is CANSEAATEAFF.